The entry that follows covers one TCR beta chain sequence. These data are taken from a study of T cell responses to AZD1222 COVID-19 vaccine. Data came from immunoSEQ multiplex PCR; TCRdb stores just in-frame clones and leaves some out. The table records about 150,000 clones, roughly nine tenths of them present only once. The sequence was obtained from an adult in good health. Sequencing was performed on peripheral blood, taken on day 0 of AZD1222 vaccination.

This CDR3 reads CASSRGQTSPLHF. The CDR3, as DNA: TGTGCCAGCAGTCGGGGACAGACCTCACCCCTCCACTTT. V usage is TRBV27 and J usage is TRBJ1-6; 7 nucleotides agree with TRBD1. Trimming took 5 bases from V and 10 from J; bases not matched to a gene: 5. Looked up from germline, CDR1 is MNHEY and CDR2 is SMNVEV (reference sequence). CDR3 length equals 13 residues.